This paragraph reports one T cell receptor (beta chain). Its antigen is still unknown. Possible read error: a much larger clone is one base away. This sample is drawn from a study of blood T cells in healthy people across ages. The wider study: Template switching recovered approximately one barcoded beta molecule for every two T cells.

Trimming shortened V by 1 base and J by 5 bases, and 11 bases separated the two germline ends. The CDR3 is 14 amino acids. In germline, CDR1 is MGHRA, CDR2 YSYEKL. General study findings and limits: Roughly linear declines in TCR beta diversity per million T cells occurred with age. Aged donors had fewer naive CD4+ cells and lower diversity than long-lived donors.

The use of a sample-barcoded 5' primer and a J-beta primer mix characterized a second PCR of about 7 to 12 cycles. TCRdb re-called the 5' RACE reads through MiXCR, storing one row per CDR3 protein. Counted here are 1.5 million to 2 million distinct CDR3 sequences, 28% occurring once; the ten biggest clones make up 7.7%. The receptor comes from a woman in her twenties or thirties in good health. The sequenced sample consisted of blood. The V gene is TRBV4-1, the J gene TRBJ1-2; D call uncertain. The CDR3 DNA sequence: TGCGCCAGCAGCCAAGGTACCAGCAGATATGGCTACACCTTC. This translates into CASSQGTSRYGYTF.